This is a list of T cell receptor beta chains from one sample in a study of blood T cell repertoires in COVID-19. Sequencing was performed with immunoSEQ multiplex PCR; in TCRdb, only in-frame clones are kept and a portion is missing. The sample lists approximately 220,000 clones, roughly 89% occurring once. The sequencing input was PBMCs or T cells enriched from blood (not recorded which). The receptors come from a woman in her thirties or forties with acute COVID-19. Each CDR3 is given with its conserved first and last residue. A D gene is named only where the DNA matches it firmly. Clone size is given for some rows only: seen once, a few or many times, or a class if the clone is expanded.

abundance | j_gene | d_gene | len | v_gene | CDR3nt | CDR3aa
. | TRBJ2-3 | . | 14 | TRBV9 | TGTGCCAGCAGTTGGGCGTCCGGTACAGATACGCAGTATTTT | CASSWASGTDTQYF
. | TRBJ2-5 | . | 12 | TRBV11-2 | TGTGCCAGCAGCTTAGTCAGGGAGACCCAGTACTTC | CASSLVRETQYF
. | TRBJ1-1 | . | 17 | TRBV19 | TGTGCCAGTAGTATCATGTGGCGGGACGGAAGGAACACTGAAGCTTTCTTT | CASSIMWRDGRNTEAFF
. | TRBJ2-1 | TRBD2 | 15 | TRBV6-2/TRBV6-3 | TGTGCCAGCAGTCAAACTAGCGGGCTAAGGGGGGAGCAGTTCTTC | CASSQTSGLRGEQFF
. | TRBJ1-1 | TRBD1 | 16 | TRBV7-2 | TGTGCCAGCAGCGCAGCACAGGGGACACTGAACACTGAAGCTTTCTTT | CASSAAQGTLNTEAFF
. | TRBJ1-2 | TRBD1 | 15 | TRBV9 | TGTGCCAGCAGCGTAGGGACAGGCGTTAACTATGGCTACACCTTC | CASSVGTGVNYGYTF
. | TRBJ2-2 | TRBD1 | 15 | TRBV3-1/TRBV3-2 | TGTGCCAGCAGCCGACAGGGAACGGTCACCGGGGAGCTGTTTTTT | CASSRQGTVTGELFF
. | TRBJ2-1 | TRBD2 | 15 | TRBV3-1/TRBV3-2 | TGTGCCAGCAGCCGGACGGGACTAGCGCGCAATGAGCAGTTCTTC | CASSRTGLARNEQFF
. | TRBJ1-4 | . | 13 | TRBV4-3 | TGCGCCAGCAGCCAAGGGACAGTTGAAAAACTGTTTTTT | CASSQGTVEKLFF
. | TRBJ2-1 | . | 13 | TRBV27 | TGTGCCAGCAGCCGCGGGGCCCGGGCCAAGCAGTTCTTC | CASSRGARAKQFF
. | TRBJ2-2 | . | 14 | TRBV5-1 | TGCGCCAGCAGCTTGAGGGGGAACACCGGGGAGCTGTTTTTT | CASSLRGNTGELFF
. | TRBJ2-1 | . | 11 | TRBV12-3/TRBV12-4 | TGTGCCAGCACGACTGATAATGAGCAGTTCTTC | CASTTDNEQFF
. | TRBJ2-2 | TRBD2 | 16 | TRBV7-3 | TGTGCCAGCAGCTTCAGCGGGGGCGAATACACCGGGGAGCTGTTTTTT | CASSFSGGEYTGELFF
. | TRBJ1-1 | . | 13 | TRBV6-5 | TGTGCCAGCAGTTCGACACTTAACACTGAAGCTTTCTTT | CASSSTLNTEAFF
. | TRBJ2-2 | . | 13 | TRBV5-1 | TGCGCCAGCAGCTCAGGGTTCACCGGGGAGCTGTTTTTT | CASSSGFTGELFF
. | TRBJ2-1 | . | 14 | TRBV29-1 | TGCAGCGTTGACTCAGGGGTTATATTCAATGAGCAGTTCTTC | CSVDSGVIFNEQFF
. | TRBJ1-1 | . | 16 | TRBV19 | TGTGCCAGTAGTATGGGGCAGGTAAGGATGGGCACTGAAGCTTTCTTT | CASSMGQVRMGTEAFF
once | TRBJ2-7 | . | 14 | TRBV6-1 | TGTGCCAGCAGTGAGCGGACAGTAGCCTACGAGCAGTACTTC | CASSERTVAYEQYF
. | TRBJ2-2 | TRBD1 | 15 | TRBV6-5 | TGTGCCAGCAGTTGGCAGGGGGCTCACACCGGGGAGCTGTTTTTT | CASSWQGAHTGELFF
. | TRBJ1-2 | . | 14 | TRBV7-9 | TGTGCCAGCAGCTTACAGGGGCAGGGTGAGGGCTACACCTTC | CASSLQGQGEGYTF
. | TRBJ1-3 | TRBD1 | 12 | TRBV7-9 | TGTGCCAGCAGCGAACAGGGGAACACCATATATTTT | CASSEQGNTIYF
. | TRBJ2-2 | . | 13 | TRBV18 | TGTGCCAGCTCATCCCGGGGCACCGGGGAGCTGTTTTTT | CASSSRGTGELFF
once | TRBJ1-4 | . | 12 | TRBV3-1/TRBV3-2 | TGTGCCAGCAGCCAAGGAAGCAGGCAACTGTTTTTT | CASSQGSRQLFF
. | TRBJ2-1 | . | 13 | TRBV5-1 | TGCGCCAGCAGCTTGGACATCCGAGGGGAGCAGTTCTTC | CASSLDIRGEQFF
. | TRBJ2-2 | . | 16 | TRBV18 | TGTGCCAGCTCACCAATGGACACGAGGAACACCGGGGAGCTGTTTTTT | CASSPMDTRNTGELFF
. | TRBJ1-2 | TRBD1 | 11 | TRBV19 | TGTGCCAGTAGTGCCTGGGACAGCGCGAGCTTC | CASSAWDSASF
. | TRBJ2-3 | TRBD1 | 16 | TRBV18 | TGTGCCAGCTCGTCCGGGACAGGGGATCTGCCAGATACGCAGTATTTT | CASSSGTGDLPDTQYF
. | TRBJ1-1 | TRBD1 | 16 | TRBV15 | TGTGCCACCAGCAACGACAGGGGGCTCAGGAACACTGAAGCTTTCTTT | CATSNDRGLRNTEAFF
. | TRBJ1-2 | . | 13 | TRBV7-8 | TGTGCCAGCAGCTTAGCAGGGGCTCGGGGCTACACCTTC | CASSLAGARGYTF
once | TRBJ1-5 | . | 14 | TRBV7-8 | TGTGCCAGCAGCTTAGTCCCAGGGGATCAGCCCCAGCATTTT | CASSLVPGDQPQHF
. | TRBJ1-2 | . | 13 | TRBV6-1 | TGTGCCAGCAGTGAAAGAGGGGGATATGGCTACACCTTC | CASSERGGYGYTF
. | TRBJ1-1 | TRBD1 | 15 | TRBV19 | TGTGCCAGTAGTACCGGACAGGGGGCGGGCACTGAAGCTTTCTTT | CASSTGQGAGTEAFF
. | TRBJ1-1 | . | 14 | TRBV7-9 | TGTGCCAGCCGCCTCCCAGGGAACATGAACGAAGCTTTCTTT | CASRLPGNMNEAFF
. | TRBJ1-6 | . | 15 | TRBV11-2 | TGTGCCAGCAGACATAATAGGGGGAATTATTCACCCCTCCACTTT | CASRHNRGNYSPLHF
once | TRBJ1-2 | TRBD1 | 14 | TRBV29-1 | TGCAGCGTTGAACGACCGGACAGGGGGTATGGCTACACCTTC | CSVERPDRGYGYTF
few | TRBJ1-1 | TRBD1 | 12 | TRBV12-3/TRBV12-4 | TGTGCCAGCAGCGAACACAGGGGCAGGACTTTCTTT | CASSEHRGRTFF
. | TRBJ1-6 | TRBD1 | 14 | TRBV3-1/TRBV3-2 | TGTGCCAGCAGCCCGACAGGGGCTAATTCACCCCTCCACTTT | CASSPTGANSPLHF
. | TRBJ2-2 | . | 18 | TRBV7-3 | TGTGCCAGCAGCTTTTCGGGAAAAGCAGCGGGGAACACCGGGGAGCTGTTTTTT | CASSFSGKAAGNTGELFF
. | TRBJ2-3 | . | 12 | TRBV6-1 | TGTGCCAGCAGTGAAAGGGGGAATACGCAGTATTTT | CASSERGNTQYF
. | TRBJ1-2 | TRBD1 | 13 | TRBV7-3 | TGTGCCAGCAGCTTTCGACAGGGGTTTGGCTACACCTTC | CASSFRQGFGYTF
. | TRBJ1-1 | . | 13 | TRBV19 | TGTGCCAGTAGTAGGACAGTGAACACTGAAGCTTTCTTT | CASSRTVNTEAFF
. | TRBJ2-3 | TRBD1 | 17 | TRBV10-2 | TGCGCCAGCAGTGAGGAGGGACAGTACTCTAGCACAGATACGCAGTATTTT | CASSEEGQYSSTDTQYF
. | TRBJ1-1 | . | 19 | TRBV27 | TGTGCCAGCAGTTTATCGTATGGTAGCCCGGACAGAAAGAACACTGAAGCTTTCTTT | CASSLSYGSPDRKNTEAFF
. | TRBJ1-2 | . | 13 | TRBV27 | TGTGCCAGCAGTTTTCTCGACAGCTATGGCTACACCTTC | CASSFLDSYGYTF
. | TRBJ1-2 | . | 14 | TRBV18 | TGTGCCAGCTCACCCAACGCCCTCCGGGGTGGCTACACCTTC | CASSPNALRGGYTF
. | TRBJ1-2 | TRBD1 | 13 | TRBV5-1 | TGCGCCAGCAGCCCCGGGACAGGGAATGGCTACACCTTC | CASSPGTGNGYTF
. | TRBJ2-7 | TRBD1 | 15 | TRBV5-1 | TGCGCCAGCAGAAAGGCCGGACAGGGGGTTTACGAGCAGTACTTC | CASRKAGQGVYEQYF
. | TRBJ1-2 | TRBD1 | 15 | TRBV9 | TGTGCCAGCAGCGGGCCTGACAGGGCGAACTATGGCTACACCTTC | CASSGPDRANYGYTF
. | TRBJ1-2 | . | 14 | TRBV5-1 | TGCGCCAGCAGCCGGGAGTGGGGTCGGTATGGCTACACCTTC | CASSREWGRYGYTF
. | TRBJ1-5 | . | 15 | TRBV2 | TGTGCCAGCAGTGTTTGGCAGGATAGCAATCAGCCCCAGCATTTT | CASSVWQDSNQPQHF
. | TRBJ1-3 | . | 16 | TRBV29-1 | TGCAGCGTTGGGCCCATGACAGGAGCCGCTGGAAACACCATATATTTT | CSVGPMTGAAGNTIYF
. | TRBJ2-1 | TRBD2 | 16 | TRBV6-5 | TGTGCCAGCAGTTACCGCGGGACTAGCGGGATCAATGAGCAGTTCTTC | CASSYRGTSGINEQFF
few | TRBJ1-6 | . | 14 | TRBV3-1/TRBV3-2 | TGTGCCACCCGAGCAAGCAGCGCCAATTCACCCCTCCACTTT | CATRASSANSPLHF
. | TRBJ1-1 | . | 14 | TRBV5-4 | TGTGCCAGCAGCTTGGCTCAGGGTGGCACTGAAGCTTTCTTT | CASSLAQGGTEAFF
. | TRBJ1-1 | TRBD1 | 15 | TRBV2 | TGTGCCAGCAGTTCCGGGACAGGGATCAACACTGAAGCTTTCTTT | CASSSGTGINTEAFF